The clone carrying this T cell receptor beta chain was picked up many times. The source of the sample is a study of T cells in Graves' hyperthyroidism and ophthalmopathy. TCR beta CDR3 regions were amplified from RNA transcripts. The HTBI primer set was used in a first-round RT-PCR of the TCR CDR3. TCRdb reanalysed the multiplex PCR reads using MiXCR and keeps one entry per CDR3 protein. The repertoire holds some 490,000 distinct CDR3 sequences, with 22% as singletons. The CDR3 length is 14 residues. CDR1 and CDR2 (germline): KGHSH, LQKENI. Deletions cut 3 bases from V and 5 bases from J, with 11 bases between.

The source material was blood. The rearrangement joins TRBV18 to TRBJ1-5; D possibly corresponds to TRBD1 (5 bases). This receptor was taken from a woman between 65 and 79 years old with Graves' ophthalmopathy. The CDR3 loop reads CASSPGTRDQPQHF. The CDR3 DNA follows: TGTGCCAGCTCACCGGGGACCAGGGATCAGCCCCAGCATTTT.